This is a list of T cell receptor beta chains from one sample in a study of cytomegalovirus exposure and HLA in healthy donors. The assay was immunoSEQ multiplex PCR, and TCRdb's table has in-frame clones only and misses some. Of about 98,000 clones in the sample, approximately 74% are singletons; the top ten hold approximately 1.8%. The sequencing input was PBMCs. The receptors were sampled from a male donor in good health and CMV-seronegative. CDR3s include the opening cysteine and the closing phenylalanine or tryptophan. D genes are given only for firm matches. Size values are once, few and many counts, or a class for expanded clones, and some rows have none.

CDR3 protein: CASKSSVFSYEQYF; CDR3 DNA: TGTGCCAGCAAGTCCAGCGTTTTCTCCTACGAGCAGTACTTC; CDR3 length: 14; J gene: TRBJ2-7; V gene: TRBV6-6; D gene: .; clone size: .
CDR3 protein: CASSQGQIYEQYF; CDR3 DNA: TGTGCCAGCAGCCAAGGACAGATCTACGAGCAGTACTTC; CDR3 length: 13; J gene: TRBJ2-7; V gene: TRBV7-9; D gene: .; clone size: few
CDR3 protein: CASSLLTSGTYNEQFF; CDR3 DNA: TGTGCCAGCAGTTTGTTGACTAGCGGGACTTACAATGAGCAGTTCTTC; CDR3 length: 16; J gene: TRBJ2-1; V gene: TRBV27; D gene: TRBD2; clone size: .
CDR3 protein: CAWTSGDGYTF; CDR3 DNA: TGTGCCTGGACGTCAGGGGACGGCTACACCTTC; CDR3 length: 11; J gene: TRBJ1-2; V gene: TRBV30; D gene: .; clone size: .
CDR3 protein: CASSLVGGPYNEQFF; CDR3 DNA: TGTGCCAGCAGCTTAGTGGGGGGTCCCTACAATGAGCAGTTCTTC; CDR3 length: 15; J gene: TRBJ2-1; V gene: TRBV11-2; D gene: .; clone size: .
CDR3 protein: CASAGTGSYNEQFF; CDR3 DNA: TGTGCCAGCGCCGGGACAGGGTCCTACAATGAGCAGTTCTTC; CDR3 length: 14; J gene: TRBJ2-1; V gene: TRBV28; D gene: TRBD1; clone size: .
CDR3 protein: CASSGRDRGLEEKLFF; CDR3 DNA: TGTGCCAGCAGTGGCCGGGACAGGGGGCTCGAGGAAAAACTGTTTTTT; CDR3 length: 16; J gene: TRBJ1-4; V gene: TRBV28; D gene: TRBD1; clone size: once
CDR3 protein: CASSQDGTASGYTF; CDR3 DNA: TGCGCCAGCAGCCAGGACGGGACAGCATCTGGCTACACCTTC; CDR3 length: 14; J gene: TRBJ1-2; V gene: TRBV4-1; D gene: TRBD1; clone size: once
CDR3 protein: CASSSKGLAGETQYF; CDR3 DNA: TGTGCCAGCAGCTCAAAGGGACTAGCGGGAGAGACCCAGTACTTC; CDR3 length: 15; J gene: TRBJ2-5; V gene: TRBV7-3; D gene: TRBD2; clone size: .
CDR3 protein: CASSLVGLAGGPNEQFF; CDR3 DNA: TGCGCCAGCAGCTTGGTGGGACTAGCGGGAGGGCCTAATGAGCAGTTCTTC; CDR3 length: 17; J gene: TRBJ2-1; V gene: TRBV5-1; D gene: TRBD2; clone size: .
CDR3 protein: CASSPRDNEQFF; CDR3 DNA: TGTGCCAGCAGCCCCCGGGACAATGAGCAGTTCTTC; CDR3 length: 12; J gene: TRBJ2-1; V gene: TRBV9; D gene: .; clone size: .
CDR3 protein: CASSYRAGVNEQFF; CDR3 DNA: TGTGCCAGTAGTTACCGCGCGGGAGTCAATGAGCAGTTCTTC; CDR3 length: 14; J gene: TRBJ2-1; V gene: TRBV19; D gene: TRBD2; clone size: .
CDR3 protein: CASSPFWGLGTTGELFF; CDR3 DNA: TGTGCCAGCAGTCCCTTCTGGGGACTAGGAACGACCGGGGAGCTGTTTTTT; CDR3 length: 17; J gene: TRBJ2-2; V gene: TRBV27; D gene: TRBD2; clone size: .
CDR3 protein: CASSPPPGREMFF; CDR3 DNA: TGTGCCAGCAGCCCTCCTCCGGGAAGGGAGATGTTCTTC; CDR3 length: 13; J gene: TRBJ2-1; V gene: TRBV9; D gene: .; clone size: .
CDR3 protein: CASSGRQGGDQPQHF; CDR3 DNA: TGTGCCAGCAGTGGGCGACAGGGTGGGGATCAGCCCCAGCATTTT; CDR3 length: 15; J gene: TRBJ1-5; V gene: TRBV28; D gene: TRBD1; clone size: .
CDR3 protein: CASSRGQGEQPQHF; CDR3 DNA: TGTGCCAGCAGCCGCGGGCAGGGGGAACAGCCCCAGCATTTT; CDR3 length: 14; J gene: TRBJ1-5; V gene: TRBV7-9; D gene: TRBD1; clone size: .
CDR3 protein: CASSYQRGYSYEQYF; CDR3 DNA: TGTGCCAGCAGTTATCAGCGGGGATACTCCTACGAGCAGTACTTC; CDR3 length: 15; J gene: TRBJ2-7; V gene: TRBV6-5; D gene: TRBD2; clone size: .
CDR3 protein: CASSADSAFRYGYTF; CDR3 DNA: TGTGCCAGCAGCGCCGACAGTGCCTTTAGGTATGGCTACACCTTC; CDR3 length: 15; J gene: TRBJ1-2; V gene: TRBV5-6; D gene: .; clone size: .
CDR3 protein: CASRLTSGSFAEQYF; CDR3 DNA: TGTGCCAGCAGGCTTACTAGCGGGAGCTTTGCCGAGCAGTACTTC; CDR3 length: 15; J gene: TRBJ2-7; V gene: TRBV27; D gene: TRBD2; clone size: few
CDR3 protein: CASRNPGQLTYEQYF; CDR3 DNA: TGTGCCAGCAGGAACCCGGGACAGCTAACCTACGAGCAGTACTTC; CDR3 length: 15; J gene: TRBJ2-7; V gene: TRBV2; D gene: TRBD1; clone size: few
CDR3 protein: CASKALTGQSTDTQYF; CDR3 DNA: TGTGCCAGCAAAGCTTTGACGGGACAGAGCACAGATACGCAGTATTTT; CDR3 length: 16; J gene: TRBJ2-3; V gene: TRBV2; D gene: TRBD1; clone size: few
CDR3 protein: CASSPQYGTPSNNEQFF; CDR3 DNA: TGTGCCAGCAGCCCCCAGTATGGGACTCCCTCAAACAATGAGCAGTTCTTC; CDR3 length: 17; J gene: TRBJ2-1; V gene: TRBV4-2; D gene: .; clone size: .
CDR3 protein: CASSSRSGDKKNIQYF; CDR3 DNA: TGTGCCAGCAGCTCTAGGTCAGGGGACAAAAAAAACATTCAGTACTTC; CDR3 length: 16; J gene: TRBJ2-4; V gene: TRBV11-3; D gene: .; clone size: .
CDR3 protein: CASSQDLGGRNTGELFF; CDR3 DNA: TGCGCCAGCAGCCAAGATCTCGGCGGGAGGAACACCGGGGAGCTGTTTTTT; CDR3 length: 17; J gene: TRBJ2-2; V gene: TRBV4-3; D gene: TRBD2; clone size: .
CDR3 protein: CASSLAGGASTDTQYF; CDR3 DNA: TGTGCCAGCAGTCTAGCGGGAGGCGCTAGCACAGATACGCAGTATTTT; CDR3 length: 16; J gene: TRBJ2-3; V gene: TRBV6-4; D gene: TRBD2; clone size: few
CDR3 protein: CASGFGTQGRTRSEQFF; CDR3 DNA: TGTGCTAGTGGTTTTGGGACCCAGGGGAGAACTCGATCTGAGCAGTTCTTC; CDR3 length: 17; J gene: TRBJ2-1; V gene: TRBV12-5; D gene: .; clone size: .
CDR3 protein: CASSAGQGNYQPQHF; CDR3 DNA: TGTGCCAGCAGCGCTGGACAGGGTAACTATCAGCCCCAGCATTTT; CDR3 length: 15; J gene: TRBJ1-5; V gene: TRBV7-9; D gene: TRBD1; clone size: .
CDR3 protein: CASRRGENYEQYF; CDR3 DNA: TGTGCCAGCCGGCGGGGGGAAAACTACGAGCAGTACTTC; CDR3 length: 13; J gene: TRBJ2-7; V gene: TRBV7-9; D gene: TRBD2; clone size: few
CDR3 protein: CSPWDRAAQQAENIQYF; CDR3 DNA: TGCAGCCCCTGGGACAGGGCGGCCCAGCAGGCTGAAAACATTCAGTACTTC; CDR3 length: 17; J gene: TRBJ2-4; V gene: TRBV29-1; D gene: TRBD1; clone size: .
CDR3 protein: CASSQALAGAYNEQFF; CDR3 DNA: TGCGCCAGCAGCCAAGCACTAGCGGGGGCCTACAATGAGCAGTTCTTC; CDR3 length: 16; J gene: TRBJ2-1; V gene: TRBV4-1; D gene: TRBD2; clone size: .
CDR3 protein: CASSFGQVNTEAFF; CDR3 DNA: TGTGCCAGCAGCTTCGGACAGGTGAACACTGAAGCTTTCTTT; CDR3 length: 14; J gene: TRBJ1-1; V gene: TRBV7-9; D gene: TRBD1; clone size: few
CDR3 protein: CASQGEQGRQPQHF; CDR3 DNA: TGTGCCAGCCAAGGGGAACAGGGAAGACAGCCCCAGCATTTT; CDR3 length: 14; J gene: TRBJ1-5; V gene: TRBV6-5; D gene: .; clone size: .
CDR3 protein: CASSQTSLAGVGTQYF; CDR3 DNA: TGTGCCAGCAGCCAAACATCTCTAGCGGGAGTTGGTACGCAGTATTTT; CDR3 length: 16; J gene: TRBJ2-3; V gene: TRBV6-6; D gene: TRBD2; clone size: .
CDR3 protein: CASSPGGPGETQYF; CDR3 DNA: TGTGCCAGCAGCCCAGGGGGGCCCGGGGAGACCCAGTACTTC; CDR3 length: 14; J gene: TRBJ2-5; V gene: TRBV28; D gene: .; clone size: .
CDR3 protein: CATSRDWQGSEQYF; CDR3 DNA: TGTGCCACCAGCAGAGATTGGCAGGGCTCCGAGCAGTACTTC; CDR3 length: 14; J gene: TRBJ2-7; V gene: TRBV15; D gene: .; clone size: .
CDR3 protein: CASSLRGDQETQYF; CDR3 DNA: TGTGCCAGCAGCTTGCGCGGGGACCAAGAGACCCAGTACTTC; CDR3 length: 14; J gene: TRBJ2-5; V gene: TRBV5-4; D gene: .; clone size: .
CDR3 protein: CASSLPGQGDLEQYF; CDR3 DNA: TGTGCCAGCTCATTACCGGGACAGGGTGATTTGGAGCAGTACTTC; CDR3 length: 15; J gene: TRBJ2-7; V gene: TRBV18; D gene: TRBD1; clone size: .
CDR3 protein: CASSASSGTSGDTQYF; CDR3 DNA: TGTGCCAGCAGCGCGAGCAGCGGGACTAGCGGGGATACGCAGTATTTT; CDR3 length: 16; J gene: TRBJ2-3; V gene: TRBV9; D gene: TRBD2; clone size: .
CDR3 protein: CASMELAGATDTQYF; CDR3 DNA: TGTGCCAGTATGGAACTAGCGGGAGCTACAGATACGCAGTATTTT; CDR3 length: 15; J gene: TRBJ2-3; V gene: TRBV19; D gene: TRBD2; clone size: .
CDR3 protein: CASSQKTGPYEQFF; CDR3 DNA: TGTGCCAGCAGCCAGAAAACAGGGCCCTATGAGCAGTTCTTC; CDR3 length: 14; J gene: TRBJ2-1; V gene: TRBV7-2; D gene: .; clone size: few
CDR3 protein: CASSPYTGRGRREQYF; CDR3 DNA: TGTGCCAGCAGCCCCTATACAGGGCGGGGGAGGAGGGAGCAGTACTTC; CDR3 length: 16; J gene: TRBJ2-7; V gene: TRBV6-6; D gene: .; clone size: few
CDR3 protein: CASSLVQGLGELFF; CDR3 DNA: TGCGCCAGCAGCCTGGTACAGGGGCTCGGGGAGCTGTTTTTT; CDR3 length: 14; J gene: TRBJ2-2; V gene: TRBV4-3; D gene: TRBD1; clone size: .
CDR3 protein: CASSLGGQRTNYGYTF; CDR3 DNA: TGTGCCAGCAGCCTAGGAGGACAGCGGACTAACTATGGCTACACCTTC; CDR3 length: 16; J gene: TRBJ1-2; V gene: TRBV7-2; D gene: .; clone size: few
CDR3 protein: CASSPTASGRNQPQHF; CDR3 DNA: TGTGCCAGCAGTCCAACCGCCTCAGGGCGGAATCAGCCCCAGCATTTT; CDR3 length: 16; J gene: TRBJ1-5; V gene: TRBV27; D gene: .; clone size: .
CDR3 protein: CASSGTGGADF; CDR3 DNA: TGTGCCAGCAGCGGAACAGGGGGCGCAGACTTC; CDR3 length: 11; J gene: TRBJ2-7; V gene: TRBV7-9; D gene: TRBD1; clone size: few
CDR3 protein: CASSGTVDLKLFF; CDR3 DNA: TGTGCCAGCTCCGGGACAGTCGACCTCAAACTGTTTTTT; CDR3 length: 13; J gene: TRBJ1-4; V gene: TRBV25-1; D gene: TRBD1; clone size: .
CDR3 protein: CASSQGQGAFDEQYF; CDR3 DNA: TGCGCCAGCAGCCAAGGACAGGGGGCTTTTGACGAGCAGTACTTC; CDR3 length: 15; J gene: TRBJ2-7; V gene: TRBV4-3; D gene: TRBD1; clone size: .
CDR3 protein: CASSQESPSAHNEQFF; CDR3 DNA: TGCGCCAGCAGCCAAGAATCGCCTAGCGCTCACAATGAGCAGTTCTTC; CDR3 length: 16; J gene: TRBJ2-1; V gene: TRBV4-3; D gene: .; clone size: .
CDR3 protein: CASSLTGTGDGEQYF; CDR3 DNA: TGTGCCAGCAGCTTGACAGGGACAGGGGACGGCGAGCAGTACTTC; CDR3 length: 15; J gene: TRBJ2-7; V gene: TRBV5-6; D gene: TRBD1; clone size: .
CDR3 protein: CSVGHGNEKLFF; CDR3 DNA: TGCAGCGTTGGACACGGTAATGAAAAACTGTTTTTT; CDR3 length: 12; J gene: TRBJ1-4; V gene: TRBV29-1; D gene: .; clone size: once
CDR3 protein: CASSLTLTGDTGELFF; CDR3 DNA: TGTGCCAGCAGCTTAACCCTGACAGGGGACACCGGGGAGCTGTTTTTT; CDR3 length: 16; J gene: TRBJ2-2; V gene: TRBV7-3; D gene: TRBD1; clone size: few
CDR3 protein: CASRLRPRTPRPAYEQYF; CDR3 DNA: TGTGCAAGTCGCCTCAGGCCCCGAACGCCAAGACCGGCTTACGAGCAGTACTTC; CDR3 length: 18; J gene: TRBJ2-7; V gene: TRBV12-2; D gene: .; clone size: .
CDR3 protein: CASSLAGQGRTDTQYF; CDR3 DNA: TGTGCCAGCAGCTTGGCGGGACAGGGGAGGACAGATACGCAGTATTTT; CDR3 length: 16; J gene: TRBJ2-3; V gene: TRBV5-4; D gene: TRBD1; clone size: .
CDR3 protein: CASSYERTKSNQPQHF; CDR3 DNA: TGTGCCAGCAGCTACGAGCGGACGAAAAGCAATCAGCCCCAGCATTTT; CDR3 length: 16; J gene: TRBJ1-5; V gene: TRBV7-8; D gene: .; clone size: .